Listed here are 22 T cell receptor beta chains from one sample, sequenced in a study of CD8 T cells in ankylosing spondylitis (dated by TCRdb to 2015 to 2018). Library creation used 5' RACE. The sample was run on an Illumina HiSeq 2500. In TCRdb, the public reads were trimmed at Q25 with fastp and aligned with MiXCR, with productive beta chains retained. For every CDR3 protein sequence, its rows merge into one entry that carries the most common genes and DNA. The sample data list 210,000 or so distinct CDR3 sequences, and around 24% of these were observed just once. The ten largest clones represent under 8% of the sample. The sequencing sample was made of blood, either unsorted or a sorted T cell fraction (not recorded which). The receptors here all came from a male donor with ankylosing spondylitis or in good health (not recorded which).

The V gene is TRBV5-5, the J gene TRBJ2-4; D remains unclear. V dropped 4 bases and J dropped 1 base, with 15 bases sitting between them. The CDR3 consists of 16 residues. CDR1 is SGHKS and CDR2 is YYEKEE in the germline V gene (reference sequence). The CDR3 region is CASSVDPPRAKNIQYF. The CDR3 nucleotides read TGTGCCAGCAGCGTAGACCCCCCGAGGGCCAAAAACATTCAGTACTTC.

This clonotype was detected ten times or more. V is TRBV5-1 and J is TRBJ2-2, with TRBD1 matching over 9 bases. Germline CDR1 SGHRS, CDR2 YFSETQ. J gave up 5 bases and V 0 bases, and 5 bases lay outside the gene matches. The CDR3 extends over 16 amino acids. As DNA, the CDR3 is TGCGCCAGCAGCTTGGACGGGACAGGGTGGACCGGGGAGCTGTTTTTT. Encoded protein: CASSLDGTGWTGELFF. The whole variable domain, remainder taken from reference TRBV5-1 and TRBJ2-2, is KAGVTQTPRYLIKTRGQQVTLSCSPISGHRSVSWYQQTPGQGLQFLFEYFSETQRNKGNFPGRFSGRQFSNSRSEMNVSTLELGDSALYLCASSLDGTGWTGELFFGEGSRLTVL.

Ten or more counts support this clonotype. The chain has TRBV28 and TRBJ1-6; D remains unclear. CDR3 size: 16 residues. Germline values: CDR1 MDHEN, CDR2 SYDVKM. The V gene lost 2 bases and the J gene lost 6 bases, with 14 bases spanning the gap. The CDR3 spells CASSLLPTLSNSPLHF. The CDR3 nucleotides read TGTGCCAGCAGTTTACTTCCGACACTTTCTAATTCACCCCTCCACTTT. Variable domain in full (rest from reference TRBV28 and TRBJ1-6): DVKVTQSSRYLVKRTGEKVFLECVQDMDHENMFWYRQDPGLGLRLIYFSYDVKMKEKGDIPEGYSVSREKKERFSLILESASTNQTSMYLCASSLLPTLSNSPLHFGNGTRLTVT.

In this sample, this clonotype turned up many times. The V call is TRBV7-2, the J call TRBJ2-7; the match to TRBD2 covers 13 bases. Germline V CDR1 and CDR2: SGHTA, FQGNSA. With V trimmed by 3 bases and J by 5 bases, 1 base remained unmatched. The length of the CDR3 is 14 residues. The CDR3 spells CASSFGLAGDEQYF. CDR3 sequence (DNA): TGTGCCAGCAGCTTCGGACTAGCGGGAGACGAGCAGTACTTC.

This chain links TRBV6-5 with TRBJ2-5; 12 nucleotides match TRBD2. The CDR3 extends over 15 amino acids. Germline V gene sequence: CDR1 MNHEY, CDR2 SVGAGI. The CDR3 region has the DNA TGTGTTAGCAGTTATCTAGCGGGAGGGTATGGGACCCAGTACTTC. Translating gives CVSSYLAGGYGTQYF.

The chain couples TRBV20-1 to TRBJ1-1; D unclear. CDR1 and CDR2 from the germline V gene are DFQATT and SNEGSKA (reference sequence). V was pared by 5 bases and J by 1 base, with 8 bases between. The CDR3 spans 12 residues. The CDR3 nucleotides read TGCAGTGCTCCCGGGAGGAACACTGAAGCTTTCTTT. Translating gives CSAPGRNTEAFF.

This clonotype came up a few times. The V call is TRBV5-1, the J call TRBJ2-1; 10 positions agree with TRBD1. This CDR3 is built from 14 residues. The V and J ends lost 3 bases and 10 bases, in that order; junction bases with no gene match: 7. Germline loops: CDR1 SGHRS, CDR2 YFSETQ. In DNA form, the CDR3 reads TGCGCCAGCAGCTCGACAGGGGGCAACTTGGAGCAGTTCTTC. Translation: CASSSTGGNLEQFF.

V is TRBV7-2 and J is TRBJ2-6; 14 bases are a match to TRBD2. This CDR3 region has 17 residues. The germline gives CDR1 SGHTA, CDR2 FQGNSA. V was clipped by 5 bases and J by 3 bases; unmatched bases: 3. In DNA, the CDR3 is TGTGCCAGCAGCCAGACTAGCGGGAGGGGTGGGGCCAACGTCCTGACTTTC. Its protein product is CASSQTSGRGGANVLTF.

This clonotype was observed many times. The chain has TRBV10-3 and TRBJ1-1; D perhaps matches TRBD1 (6 bases). The CDR3 covers 14 residues. Germline loops: CDR1 ENHRY, CDR2 SYGVKD. V was shortened by 6 bases and J by 6 bases, with 17 bases between the two germline ends. CDR3 residues: CAIRAEQGGPEAFF. The DNA of the CDR3 is TGTGCCATCAGAGCCGAACAGGGTGGGCCTGAAGCTTTCTTT.

V and J are TRBV10-3 and TRBJ2-7; the D is unclear. Germline values: CDR1 ENHRY, CDR2 SYGVKD. With 0 bases removed from V and 5 bases from J, the gap between germline ends came to 11 bases. The CDR3 runs to 14 residues. DNA for the CDR3: TGTGCCATCAGTGAGTCGGTGGGGTGGCACGAGCAGTACTTC. Translated: CAISESVGWHEQYF.

This clonotype was observed at least ten times. The rearrangement links TRBV20-1 to TRBJ2-3, with 7 bases fitting TRBD2. Germline CDR1 and CDR2: DFQATT and SNEGSKA (reference sequence). This CDR3 has 13 residues. V was pared by 3 bases and J by 6 bases, with 6 bases of the junction left unmatched. The CDR3 sequence: CSASYTTSDTQYF. Written as DNA, the CDR3 is TGCAGTGCTAGCTATACGACTAGCGATACGCAGTATTTT.

The rearrangement joins TRBV2 to TRBJ2-1; the match to TRBD2 covers 9 bases. Per the germline V gene, CDR1 is SNHLY and CDR2 is FYNNEI. Trimming at V came to 7 bases and at J to 5 bases, leaving 6 bases not matched to a gene. The CDR3 is 14 amino acids. The CDR3 bases are TGTGCCAGCAATTTAGCGGGAGCACACAATGAGCAGTTCTTC. Translating it yields CASNLAGAHNEQFF.

This clonotype was counted ten times or more. The rearrangement links TRBV4-3 to TRBJ2-1; D gene uncertain. This CDR3 contains 13 residues. The germline CDR1 and CDR2 sequences are LGHNA and YSLEER. The V and J ends lost 0 bases and 10 bases respectively, with 10 bases between them. CDR3 bases: TGCGCCAGCAGCCAAGATTGGAGCAACGAGCAGTTCTTC. The encoded protein is CASSQDWSNEQFF.

This clonotype was seen a few times. V gene TRBV20-1 combines with J gene TRBJ2-5; D possibly corresponds to TRBD2 (5 bases). Germline V gives CDR1 DFQATT, CDR2 SNEGSKA (reference sequence). The CDR3 has 15 residues. Trimming removed 0 bases from V and 1 base from J, with 12 bases in between. In DNA, the CDR3 is TGCAGTGCTAGAGATGTAGCGATATCCCAAGAGACCCAGTACTTC. Translated: CSARDVAISQETQYF.

This sequence joins TRBV20-1 and TRBJ2-1; 7 nucleotides match TRBD2. The CDR3 has 19 residues. Germline CDR1 is DFQATT and CDR2 is SNEGSKA (reference sequence). The ends lost 2 bases at V and 0 bases at J; junction bases unmatched: 16. The CDR3 is CSARIRTGGPSSSYNEQFF. The CDR3 DNA is TGCAGTGCTAGAATCCGGACGGGAGGCCCCTCCAGCTCCTACAATGAGCAGTTCTTC.

This clonotype was detected ten times or more. The chain employs TRBV27 and TRBJ2-5; either TRBD1 or TRBD2 may supply D (5 bases each). V was cut by 4 bases and J by 1 base, with 10 bases left in between. The CDR3 is made up of 14 amino acids. Germline assignment: CDR1 MNHEY and CDR2 SMNVEV (reference sequence). The CDR3 region has the DNA TGTGCCAGCAGTTCCCGGGGCCTCCAAGAGACCCAGTACTTC. It translates to CASSSRGLQETQYF.

This clonotype showed up just a few times. The chain joins TRBV29-1 to TRBJ2-7, with 10 bases matching TRBD1. V trimming: 2 bases; J trimming: 4 bases; junction bases outside the gene matches: 2. There are 13 residues in the CDR3. CDR1 is SQVTM, CDR2 ANQGSEA, per germline. Written as DNA, the CDR3 is TGCAGCGTTGAACCGGGACAGGGGTACGAGCAGTACTTC. Its protein is CSVEPGQGYEQYF.

The V call is TRBV10-1, the J call TRBJ2-7; D gene uncertain. Germline CDR1 WNHNN, CDR2 SYGVQD (reference sequence). V lost 8 bases, J lost 3 bases, and 14 bases lay in between. CDR3 size: 13 residues. The CDR3 nucleotides read TGCGCCAGCGCCCCGAAGCCCGGCTACGAGCAGTACTTC. Protein: CASAPKPGYEQYF.

The sample holds a few counts of this clonotype. This chain joins TRBV29-1 and TRBJ2-6, with D tentatively TRBD1 or TRBD2 (5 bases each). The CDR3 has 17 amino acids. CDR1 and CDR2 from the germline V gene are SQVTM and ANQGSEA. V was shortened by 6 bases and J by 0 bases, with 18 bases between the two germline ends. The DNA of the CDR3 is TGCAGCGTCGCCGGGGCCAGGTCATACTCTGGGGCCAACGTCCTGACTTTC. Translated, it gives CSVAGARSYSGANVLTF. The full variable domain, with the rest looked up from reference TRBV29-1 and TRBJ2-6, is SAVISQKPSRDICQRGTSLTIQCQVDSQVTMMFWYRQQPGQSLTLIATANQGSEATYESGFVIDKFPISRPNLTFSTLTVSNMSPEDSSIYLCSVAGARSYSGANVLTFGAGSRLTVL.

This clonotype has at least ten counts. V gene TRBV7-2 combines with J gene TRBJ2-3, with D perhaps matching TRBD1 or TRBD2 (5 bases each). The ends were cut back, 5 bases at V and 6 bases at J, with 15 bases in the middle. The CDR3 sequence is 14 residues long. In germline, CDR1 is SGHTA, CDR2 FQGNSA. This CDR3 is CASSQGRISDTQYF. The CDR3 nucleotides read TGTGCCAGCAGCCAGGGACGGATATCGGATACGCAGTATTTT.

This clonotype was seen a handful of times. V and J are TRBV20-1 and TRBJ2-2; 7 bases map to TRBD2. Germline lookup yields CDR1 DFQATT and CDR2 SNEGSKA (reference sequence). V lost 1 base and J lost 5; bases outside the gene matches: 1. The CDR3 length is 13 residues. CDR3 nucleotides: TGCAGTGCTAGAGGTAGCGGGACCGGGGAGCTGTTTTTT. This sequence encodes CSARGSGTGELFF.

J is TRBJ2-7 and V is TRBV11-2; D not resolved. The V gene's germline CDR1 is SGHAT and CDR2 FQNNGV. V gave up 2 bases and J gave up 1 base, with 9 bases separating them. This CDR3 comprises 14 residues. CDR3 bases: TGTGCCAGCAGCTTACAGGTTACATCCTACGAGCAGTACTTC. Translated: CASSLQVTSYEQYF.